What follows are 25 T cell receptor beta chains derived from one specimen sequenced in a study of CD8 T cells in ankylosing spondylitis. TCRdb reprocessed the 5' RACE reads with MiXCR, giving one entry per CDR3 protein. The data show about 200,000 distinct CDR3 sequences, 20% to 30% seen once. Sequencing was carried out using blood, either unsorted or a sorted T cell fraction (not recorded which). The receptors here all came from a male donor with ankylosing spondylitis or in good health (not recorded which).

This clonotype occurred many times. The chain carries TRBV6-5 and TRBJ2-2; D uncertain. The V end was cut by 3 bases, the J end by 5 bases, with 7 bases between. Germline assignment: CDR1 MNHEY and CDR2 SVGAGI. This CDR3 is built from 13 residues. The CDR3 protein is CASSYLVTGELFF. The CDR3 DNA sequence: TGTGCCAGCAGTTATTTAGTTACCGGGGAGCTGTTTTTT.

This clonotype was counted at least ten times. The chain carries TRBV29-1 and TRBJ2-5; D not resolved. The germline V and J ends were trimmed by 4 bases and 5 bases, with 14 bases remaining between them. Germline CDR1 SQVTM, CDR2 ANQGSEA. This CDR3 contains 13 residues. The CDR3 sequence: CSVGHVKVETQYF. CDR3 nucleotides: TGCAGCGTTGGTCATGTGAAGGTGGAGACCCAGTACTTC. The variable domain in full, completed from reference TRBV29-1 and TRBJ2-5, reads SAVISQKPSRDICQRGTSLTIQCQVDSQVTMMFWYRQQPGQSLTLIATANQGSEATYESGFVIDKFPISRPNLTFSTLTVSNMSPEDSSIYLCSVGHVKVETQYFGPGTRLLVL.

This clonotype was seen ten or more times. Here the CDR3 reads CASSLGTSGPSETQYF. Here the CDR3 DNA reads TGTGCCAGCAGTCTAGGGACTAGCGGGCCGTCAGAGACCCAGTACTTC. The chain couples TRBV12-3 or TRBV12-4 to TRBJ2-5, with 12 bases matching TRBD2. Trimming removed 5 bases from V and 4 bases from J; junction bases left unmatched: 8. This CDR3 comprises 16 residues.

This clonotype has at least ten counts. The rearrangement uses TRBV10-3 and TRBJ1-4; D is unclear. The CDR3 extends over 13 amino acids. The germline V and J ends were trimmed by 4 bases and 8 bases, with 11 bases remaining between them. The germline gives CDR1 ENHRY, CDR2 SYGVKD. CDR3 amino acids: CAISVGPEEKLFF. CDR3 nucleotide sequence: TGTGCCATCAGTGTAGGCCCAGAGGAAAAACTGTTTTTT.

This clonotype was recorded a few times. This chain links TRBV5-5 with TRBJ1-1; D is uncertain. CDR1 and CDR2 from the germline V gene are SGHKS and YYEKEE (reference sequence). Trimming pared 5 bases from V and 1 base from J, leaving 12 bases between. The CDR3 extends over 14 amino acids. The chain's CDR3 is CASSLAERNTEAFF. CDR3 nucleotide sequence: TGTGCCAGCAGTCTTGCCGAACGGAACACTGAAGCTTTCTTT.

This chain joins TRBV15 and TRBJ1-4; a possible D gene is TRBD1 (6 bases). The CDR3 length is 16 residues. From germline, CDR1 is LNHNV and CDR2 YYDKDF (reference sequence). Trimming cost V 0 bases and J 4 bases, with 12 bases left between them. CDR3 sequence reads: CATSRDSTGHNEKLFF. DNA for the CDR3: TGTGCCACCAGCAGAGACTCTACAGGGCATAATGAAAAACTGTTTTTT.

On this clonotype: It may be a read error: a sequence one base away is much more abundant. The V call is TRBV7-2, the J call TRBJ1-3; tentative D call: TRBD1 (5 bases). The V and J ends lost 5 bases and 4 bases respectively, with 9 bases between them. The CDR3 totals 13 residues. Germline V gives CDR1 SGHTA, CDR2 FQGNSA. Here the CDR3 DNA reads TGTACCAGCAGCGAAAACAGGGGAAACACCATATATTTT. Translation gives CTSSENRGNTIYF.

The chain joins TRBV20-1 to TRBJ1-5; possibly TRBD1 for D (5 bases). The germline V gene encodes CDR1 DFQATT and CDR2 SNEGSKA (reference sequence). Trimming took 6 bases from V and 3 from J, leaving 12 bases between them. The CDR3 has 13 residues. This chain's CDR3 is CSASGRDNQPQHF. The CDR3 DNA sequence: TGCAGTGCCTCGGGACGGGACAATCAGCCCCAGCATTTT.

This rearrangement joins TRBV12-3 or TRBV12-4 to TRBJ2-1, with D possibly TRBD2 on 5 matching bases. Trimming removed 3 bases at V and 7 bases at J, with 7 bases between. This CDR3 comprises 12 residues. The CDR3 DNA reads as TGTGCCAGCAGTTTTAGGGAGAATGAGCAGTTCTTC. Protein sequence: CASSFRENEQFF.

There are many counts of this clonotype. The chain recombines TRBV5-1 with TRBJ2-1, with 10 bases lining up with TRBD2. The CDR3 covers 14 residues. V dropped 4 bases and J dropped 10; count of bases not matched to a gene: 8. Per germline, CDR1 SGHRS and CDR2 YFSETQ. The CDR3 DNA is TGCGCCAGCAGCATAGGACTAGCGGTAGAGGAGCAGTTCTTC. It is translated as CASSIGLAVEEQFF.

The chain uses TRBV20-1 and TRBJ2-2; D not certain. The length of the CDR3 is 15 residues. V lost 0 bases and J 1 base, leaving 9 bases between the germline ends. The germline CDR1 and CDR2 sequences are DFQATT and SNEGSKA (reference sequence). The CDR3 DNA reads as TGCAGTGCTAGAGAGCCGAGGAAGAACACCGGGGAGCTGTTTTTT. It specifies CSAREPRKNTGELFF.

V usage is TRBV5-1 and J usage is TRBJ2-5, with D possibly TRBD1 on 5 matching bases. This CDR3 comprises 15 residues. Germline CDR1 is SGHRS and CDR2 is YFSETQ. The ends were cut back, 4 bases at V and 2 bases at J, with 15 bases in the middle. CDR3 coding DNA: TGCGCCAGCAGCGAGGTGGGGCACGGGCAAGAGACCCAGTACTTC. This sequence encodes CASSEVGHGQETQYF. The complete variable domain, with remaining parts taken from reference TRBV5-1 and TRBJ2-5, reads KAGVTQTPRYLIKTRGQQVTLSCSPISGHRSVSWYQQTPGQGLQFLFEYFSETQRNKGNFPGRFSGRQFSNSRSEMNVSTLELGDSALYLCASSEVGHGQETQYFGPGTRLLVL.

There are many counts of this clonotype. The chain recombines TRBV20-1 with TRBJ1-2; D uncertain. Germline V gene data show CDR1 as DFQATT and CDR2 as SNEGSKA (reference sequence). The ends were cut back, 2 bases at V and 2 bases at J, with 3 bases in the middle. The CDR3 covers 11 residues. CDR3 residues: CSARQNYGYTF. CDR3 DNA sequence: TGCAGTGCTAGACAGAACTATGGCTACACCTTC.

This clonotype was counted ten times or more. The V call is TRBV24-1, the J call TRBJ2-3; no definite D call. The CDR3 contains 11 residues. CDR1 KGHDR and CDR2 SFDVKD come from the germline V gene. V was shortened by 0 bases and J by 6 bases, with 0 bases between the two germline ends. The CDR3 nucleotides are TGTGCCACCAGTGATTTGGATACGCAGTATTTT. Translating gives CATSDLDTQYF.

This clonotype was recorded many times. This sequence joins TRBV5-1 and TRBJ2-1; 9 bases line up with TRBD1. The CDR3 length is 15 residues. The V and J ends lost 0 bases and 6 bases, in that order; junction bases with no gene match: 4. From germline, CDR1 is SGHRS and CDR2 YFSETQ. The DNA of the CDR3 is TGCGCCAGCAGCTTGGGGGGACAGGGTCTCAATGAGCAGTTCTTC. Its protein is CASSLGGQGLNEQFF.

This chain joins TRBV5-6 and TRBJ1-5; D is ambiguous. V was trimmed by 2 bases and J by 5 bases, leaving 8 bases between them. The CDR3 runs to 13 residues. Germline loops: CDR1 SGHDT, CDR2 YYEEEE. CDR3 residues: CASSLSPDQPQHF. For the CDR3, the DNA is TGTGCCAGCAGCTTAAGTCCCGATCAGCCCCAGCATTTT.

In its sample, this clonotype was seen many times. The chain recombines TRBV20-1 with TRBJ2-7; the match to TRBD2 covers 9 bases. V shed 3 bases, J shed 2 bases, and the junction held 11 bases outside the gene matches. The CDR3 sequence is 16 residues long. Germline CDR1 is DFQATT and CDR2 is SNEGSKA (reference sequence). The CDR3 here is CSARASWTSETYEQYF. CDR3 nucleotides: TGCAGTGCTAGGGCATCTTGGACTAGCGAAACCTACGAGCAGTACTTC.

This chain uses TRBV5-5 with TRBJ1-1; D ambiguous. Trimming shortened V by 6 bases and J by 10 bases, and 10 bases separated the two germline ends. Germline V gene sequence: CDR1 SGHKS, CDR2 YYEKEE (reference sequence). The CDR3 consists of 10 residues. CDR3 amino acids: CASTGSAAFF. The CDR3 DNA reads TGTGCCAGCACGGGGTCGGCAGCTTTCTTT. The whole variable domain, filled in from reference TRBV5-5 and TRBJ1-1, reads DAGVTQSPTHLIKTRGQQVTLRCSPISGHKSVSWYQQVLGQGPQFIFQYYEKEERGRGNFPDRFSARQFPNYSSELNVNALLLGDSALYLCASTGSAAFFGQGTRLTVV.

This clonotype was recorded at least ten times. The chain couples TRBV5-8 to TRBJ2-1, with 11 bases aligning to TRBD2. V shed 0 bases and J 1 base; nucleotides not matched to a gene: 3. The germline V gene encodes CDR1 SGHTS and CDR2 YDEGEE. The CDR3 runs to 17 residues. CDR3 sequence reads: CASSLDLAGGSYNEQFF. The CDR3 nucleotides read TGTGCCAGCAGCTTGGATCTAGCGGGAGGATCCTACAATGAGCAGTTCTTC.

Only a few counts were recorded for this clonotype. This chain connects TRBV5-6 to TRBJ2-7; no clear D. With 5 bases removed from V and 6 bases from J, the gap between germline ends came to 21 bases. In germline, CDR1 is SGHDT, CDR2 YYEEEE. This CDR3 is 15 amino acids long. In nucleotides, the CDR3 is TGTGCCAGCAGTTTGCAGGACGCGCCTTTCTCCGAGCAGTACTTC. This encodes CASSLQDAPFSEQYF.

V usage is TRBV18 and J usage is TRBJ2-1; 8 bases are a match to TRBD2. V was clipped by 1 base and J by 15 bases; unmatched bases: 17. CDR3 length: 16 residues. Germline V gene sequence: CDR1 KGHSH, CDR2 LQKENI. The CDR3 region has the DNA TGTGCCAGCTCACCACAAAGAGCGCGGGAGGACCTCTCTCGGTTCTTC. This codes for CASSPQRAREDLSRFF.

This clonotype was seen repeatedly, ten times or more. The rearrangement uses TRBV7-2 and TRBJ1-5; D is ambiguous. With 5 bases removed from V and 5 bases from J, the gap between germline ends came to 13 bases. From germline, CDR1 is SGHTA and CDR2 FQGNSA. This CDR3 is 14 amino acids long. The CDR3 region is CASSPGGWYQPQHF. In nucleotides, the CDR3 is TGTGCCAGCAGCCCCGGAGGGTGGTATCAGCCCCAGCATTTT.

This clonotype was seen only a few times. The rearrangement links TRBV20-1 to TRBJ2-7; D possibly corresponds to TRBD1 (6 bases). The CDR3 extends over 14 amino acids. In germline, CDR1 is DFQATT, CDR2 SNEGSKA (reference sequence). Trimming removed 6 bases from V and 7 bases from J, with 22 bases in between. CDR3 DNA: TGCAGTGCCCTCAGATCAGGGGCTAGCTTGGAGCAGTACTTC. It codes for CSALRSGASLEQYF.

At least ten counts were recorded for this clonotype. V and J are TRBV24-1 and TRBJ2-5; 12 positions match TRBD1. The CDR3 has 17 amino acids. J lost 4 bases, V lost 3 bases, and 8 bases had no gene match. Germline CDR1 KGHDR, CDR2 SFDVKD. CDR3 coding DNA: TGTGCCACCAGTGATACCGGGACAGGGGGCGAAGGAGAGACCCAGTACTTC. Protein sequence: CATSDTGTGGEGETQYF.

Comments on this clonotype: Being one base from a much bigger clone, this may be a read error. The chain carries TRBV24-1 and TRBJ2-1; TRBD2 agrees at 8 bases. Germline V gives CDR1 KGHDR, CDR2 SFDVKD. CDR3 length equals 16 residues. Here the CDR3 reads CATSDSNGRALDDQFF. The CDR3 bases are TGTGCCACCAGTGATTCTAACGGGAGGGCCCTAGATGACCAGTTCTTC.